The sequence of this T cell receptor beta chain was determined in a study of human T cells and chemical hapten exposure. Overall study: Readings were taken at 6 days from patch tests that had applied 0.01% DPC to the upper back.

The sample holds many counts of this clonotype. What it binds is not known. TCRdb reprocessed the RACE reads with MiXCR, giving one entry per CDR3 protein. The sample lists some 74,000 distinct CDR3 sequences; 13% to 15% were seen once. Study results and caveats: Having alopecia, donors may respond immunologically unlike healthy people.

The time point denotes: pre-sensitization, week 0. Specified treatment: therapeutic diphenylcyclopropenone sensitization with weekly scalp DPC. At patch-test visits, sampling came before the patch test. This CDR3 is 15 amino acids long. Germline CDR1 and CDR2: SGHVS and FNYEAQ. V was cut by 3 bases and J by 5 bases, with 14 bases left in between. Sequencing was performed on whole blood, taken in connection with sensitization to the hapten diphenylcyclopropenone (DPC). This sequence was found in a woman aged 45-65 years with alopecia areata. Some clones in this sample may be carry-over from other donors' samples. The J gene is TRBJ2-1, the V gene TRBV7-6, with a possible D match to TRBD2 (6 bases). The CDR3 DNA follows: TGTGCCAGCAGCTTTAGCGGCGACCAACACAATGAGCAGTTCTTC. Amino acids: CASSFSGDQHNEQFF.